This TCR beta chain appears in the sequencing data of a study of regulatory T cells in long-lasting Graves disease. Study as a whole: Graves' patients diagnosed newly had used antithyroid drugs under 3 months.

This clonotype appeared a few times. Its specificity is not known. Germline loops: CDR1 LNHDA, CDR2 SQIVND (reference sequence). This CDR3 spans 14 amino acids. Trimming took 0 bases from V and 5 from J, leaving 10 bases between them. The time point here: newly diagnosed GD, antithyroid drugs for less than 3 months. The TCR library used RNA extracted from PBMCs. Overall study findings and caveats: Whereas 966 public clonotypes were shared by new patients, persistent patients shared more, at roughly 2,500.

According to the study, TCR beta libraries were built with iRepertoire HTBI primers and CDR3-region Arm-PCR. TCRdb used MiXCR to reprocess the multiplex PCR reads, holding one entry per CDR3 protein. The sample holds under 800,000 distinct CDR3 sequences; roughly 15% are singletons and the top ten take 15% to 20%. This sample also belongs to another study, concerning T cells in Graves' hyperthyroidism and ophthalmopathy. From that paper: The HTBI primer set drove a first-round RT-PCR of the TCR CDR3.

This chain joins TRBV19 and TRBJ1-2, with D uncertain. This TCR came from a woman in her 30s with Graves disease. Sequencing was performed on peripheral blood mononuclear cells (PBMCs), taken at new diagnosis, from a patient treated with antithyroid drugs. This CDR3 is CASSIDLRSYGYTF. The CDR3 DNA follows: TGTGCCAGTAGTATAGACCTCCGCAGTTATGGCTACACCTTC.